This TCR beta chain was identified in a study of blood T cell repertoires in COVID-19. Everyone who took part was about 18 to 90 years old, and they came from 20 to 25 US areas. Sequenced by immunoSEQ multiplex PCR; TCRdb stores in-frame clones only, minus some. Here the sample spans some 490,000 clones, 80% to 90% being singletons. In germline, CDR1 is SGHRS, CDR2 YFSETQ. V lost 4 bases, J lost 6 bases, and 4 bases stayed unmatched. CDR3 length: 14 amino acids. The receptor was isolated from a woman between 55 and 75 years old who had recovered from COVID-19. The rearrangement links TRBV5-1 to TRBJ2-4; 10 bases line up with TRBD1. Sequencing was done on a sample of PBMCs or T cells enriched from blood (not recorded which). The DNA for the CDR3 is TGCGCCAGCAGCGTAGGACAGGGGGGAAACATTCAGTACTTC. Amino acids: CASSVGQGGNIQYF.